This is a list of T cell receptor beta chains from one sample in a study of hypomethylating agent response in myelodysplastic syndrome. Sequencing was performed with immunoSEQ multiplex PCR; in TCRdb, only in-frame clones are kept and a portion is missing. This table holds approximately 3,000 clones, 82% found once. Source: bone marrow, taken before or after starting hypomethylating agent treatment for myelodysplastic syndrome (not recorded which). The origin of the receptors is a human donor with myelodysplastic syndrome. CDR3s include the opening cysteine and the closing phenylalanine or tryptophan. D genes are given only for firm matches. Where a row states a size, it is once, few, many or the class of an expanded clone; other rows omit it.

size | J | V | D | DNA | CDR3
- | TRBJ2-2 | TRBV4-3 | - | TGCGCCAGCAGCCAAGTACCGAACACCGGGGAGCTGTTTTTT | CASSQVPNTGELFF
- | TRBJ1-2 | TRBV30 | - | TGTGCCTGGAGTTACGGGGACTACTATGGCTACACCTTC | CAWSYGDYYGYTF
once | TRBJ1-5 | TRBV2 | TRBD1 | TGTGCCAGCAGGAAACAGTCAGGGGGAGACAATCAGCCCCAGCATTTT | CASRKQSGGDNQPQHF
few | TRBJ1-1 | TRBV11-2 | - | TGTGCCAGCAGCTTAGAGAGAGGTGGGCTCACTGAAGCTTTCTTT | CASSLERGGLTEAFF
- | TRBJ2-5 | TRBV27 | - | TGTGCCAGCAGTTTTTCAGGTTGGATGTACTTC | CASSFSGWMYF
- | TRBJ1-3 | TRBV5-8 | - | TGTGCCAGCAGCTTGGTGACTTACAGCTCTGGAAACACCATATATTTT | CASSLVTYSSGNTIYF
- | TRBJ2-1 | TRBV6-6 | - | TGTGCCAGCAGTTATCCCCCGGGCCTCCTCGTGGATGAGCAGTTCTTC | CASSYPPGLLVDEQFF
- | TRBJ1-1 | TRBV6-5 | TRBD1 | TGTGCCAGCCGGACAGGGGGATCTTACACTGAAGCTTTCTTT | CASRTGGSYTEAFF
- | TRBJ2-5 | TRBV7-9 | TRBD1 | TGTGCCAGCAGCACCACGGACAGGGGGCGCGAAGAGACCCAGTACTTC | CASSTTDRGREETQYF
few | TRBJ1-2 | TRBV5-4 | TRBD1 | TGTGCCAGCAGCTCCCGGGACAGGGGCTATGGCTACACCTTC | CASSSRDRGYGYTF
- | TRBJ2-7 | TRBV4-3 | - | TGCGCCAGCAGCCAAGTCTGGACGTACGGCGGGGTCTACGAGCAGTACTTC | CASSQVWTYGGVYEQYF
- | TRBJ2-4 | TRBV10-2 | - | TGCGCCAGCACCAGGGGAGTCGAAAACATTCAGTACTTC | CASTRGVENIQYF
- | TRBJ2-3 | TRBV5-6 | - | TGTGCCAGCAGCTTACAAGGGGATACGCAGTATTTT | CASSLQGDTQYF
- | TRBJ1-4 | TRBV18 | - | TGTGCCAGCTCACCAACTCAAATCACAACTAATGAAAAACTGTTTTTT | CASSPTQITTNEKLFF
- | TRBJ2-1 | TRBV11-2 | - | TGTGCCAGCAGCCTTCAGGGAGGCTCCTACAATGAGCAGTTCTTC | CASSLQGGSYNEQFF
few | TRBJ2-7 | TRBV7-8 | - | TGTGCCAGCAGCTTAGTCGGCGGCCCGGGCTACGAGCAGTACTTC | CASSLVGGPGYEQYF
few | TRBJ2-1 | TRBV9 | TRBD1 | TGTGCCAGCAGCGTCTCAGGGGGCCGGCGGGGACACTACAATGAGCAGTTCTTC | CASSVSGGRRGHYNEQFF
few | TRBJ2-7 | TRBV10-1 | - | TGCGCCAGCAGTGAGGCCGGGGTCGAGCAGTACTTC | CASSEAGVEQYF
once | TRBJ2-1 | TRBV27 | - | TGTGCCAGCTCGAAATTAGGGAATGAGCAGTTCTTC | CASSKLGNEQFF
- | TRBJ1-1 | TRBV4-1 | TRBD1 | TGCGCCAGCAGCCAAGCCGACAGGGTAGACACTGAAGCTTTCTTT | CASSQADRVDTEAFF
- | TRBJ2-1 | TRBV7-9 | TRBD2 | TGTGCCAGCTCCCCTCGGATCGACGGGGGGGATGAGCAGTTCTTC | CASSPRIDGGDEQFF
large | TRBJ1-3 | TRBV4-2 | TRBD1 | TGTGCCAGCAGCCAAGATGGGGACAGGGCGTCGGGGAGGTCTGGAAACACCATATATTTT | CASSQDGDRASGRSGNTIYF
once | TRBJ2-1 | TRBV27 | - | TGTGCCAGCAAAATCAGCCTCTCCTACAATGAGCAGTTCTTC | CASKISLSYNEQFF
- | TRBJ2-2 | TRBV5-6 | TRBD2 | TGTGCCAGCGACTTATTCCGAGGGGAGGGCACCGGGGAGCTGTTTTTT | CASDLFRGEGTGELFF
few | TRBJ2-1 | TRBV6-1 | - | TGTGCCAGCACGGGCCTACGGCTTGAGCAGTTCTTC | CASTGLRLEQFF
- | TRBJ1-2 | TRBV19 | TRBD1 | TGTGCCAGTAGTATAGAGCAGGGGGCGCGTGGCTACACCTTC | CASSIEQGARGYTF
- | TRBJ2-7 | TRBV10-2 | - | TGCGCCAGCGCGGGACCGTCTCTCTACGAGCAGTACTTC | CASAGPSLYEQYF
- | TRBJ1-4 | TRBV4-1 | TRBD1 | TGCGCCAGCAGCCAAGATTGGACAGGGGGCCGAACTAATGAAAAACTGTTTTTT | CASSQDWTGGRTNEKLFF
- | TRBJ2-1 | TRBV2 | - | TGTGCCAGCAGTGGGACTTTAATCCTACGCAATGAGCAGTTCTTC | CASSGTLILRNEQFF
- | TRBJ2-5 | TRBV29-1 | - | TGCAGCGTTGACAACTTGCAAGAGACCCAGTACTTC | CSVDNLQETQYF
- | TRBJ2-7 | TRBV4-1 | - | TGCGCCAGCAGCCAAACGAGCCGGGATCCCCCAACCGAGCAGTACTTC | CASSQTSRDPPTEQYF
- | TRBJ2-6 | TRBV11-2 | - | TGTGCCAGCAGCTTAGAGCTAGGACAGCCCCAGACTTTC | CASSLELGQPQTF
- | TRBJ2-6 | TRBV9 | - | TGTGCCAGCAGCGTAGGTGGTCACAGGGCCAACGTCCTGACTTTC | CASSVGGHRANVLTF
- | TRBJ1-3 | TRBV9 | - | TGTGCCAGCAGCGTAGGGGGGAACACCATATATTTT | CASSVGGNTIYF
- | TRBJ1-6 | TRBV5-4 | - | TGTGCCAGCAGCTTGGACGAATCACCCCTCCACTTT | CASSLDESPLHF
- | TRBJ1-1 | TRBV6-1 | TRBD1 | TGTGCCAGCAGTGAAGTTACGACAGGGAGGAACACTGAAGCTTTCTTT | CASSEVTTGRNTEAFF
- | TRBJ2-1 | TRBV7-2 | TRBD1 | TGTGCCAGCAGCTTAAATCGCCGGACAGGGGGCAATGAGCAGTTCTTC | CASSLNRRTGGNEQFF
- | TRBJ1-2 | TRBV30 | - | TGTGCCTGGAGTATTAACAGCTTTAACTATGGCTACACCTTC | CAWSINSFNYGYTF
- | TRBJ2-5 | TRBV4-1 | TRBD1 | TGCGCCAGCAGCCCGACAGGGGCCGCCCAGGGGACCCAGTACTTC | CASSPTGAAQGTQYF
- | TRBJ2-7 | TRBV18 | TRBD1 | TGTGCCAGCTCACCTCCCGCGGGACAGGGATACGAGCAGTACTTC | CASSPPAGQGYEQYF
- | TRBJ1-1 | TRBV5-1 | TRBD1 | TGCGCCAGCAGCCTACAGGGGGCAAACACTGAAGCTTTCTTT | CASSLQGANTEAFF
- | TRBJ2-6 | TRBV19 | - | TGTGCCAGTAGCGTGGGGGGTGGTGGGGCCAACGTCCTGACTTTC | CASSVGGGGANVLTF
- | TRBJ2-7 | TRBV5-1 | - | TGCGCCAGCAGCTTGGAAGGGTACGAGCAGTACTTC | CASSLEGYEQYF
once | TRBJ2-7 | TRBV19 | TRBD1 | TGTGCCAGTAGTACCTGGGACAGGGACCACGAGCAGTACTTC | CASSTWDRDHEQYF
- | TRBJ2-2 | TRBV10-2 | - | TGCGCCAGCAGCGGGACCCAAGGGCATTCCGCGAACACCGGGGAGCTGTTTTTT | CASSGTQGHSANTGELFF
- | TRBJ2-5 | TRBV11-2 | TRBD2 | TGTGCCAGCAGCACAGCGGGGGCCGAGGAGACCCAGTACTTC | CASSTAGAEETQYF
- | TRBJ2-2 | TRBV5-1 | TRBD1 | TGCGCCAGCAGCCCTGGACAGGGCACCGGGGAGCTGTTTTTT | CASSPGQGTGELFF
few | TRBJ1-5 | TRBV19 | - | TGTGCCAGTAGTCTAGGGTTCAATCAGCCCCAGCATTTT | CASSLGFNQPQHF